Listed below are T cell receptor beta chains from one sample, sequenced in a study of Graves' ophthalmopathy and Graves' hyperthyroidism. TCRdb called the multiplex PCR reads again in MiXCR, with one record for every CDR3 protein. The sample has about 640,000 distinct CDR3 sequences, roughly 39% seen once. Specimen: peripheral blood. The receptor source for this set is an adult man with Graves' ophthalmopathy. Each CDR3 is given with its conserved first and last residue. The D gene is left open where the match is weak. Clone sizes are given selectively: once, few, many, or a class where the clone is expanded.

d_call	clone_size	v_call	j_call	cdr3_aa	cdr3_nt
.	.	TRBV20-1	TRBJ1-4	CSARGTATNEKLFF	TGCAGTGCTAGAGGGACAGCAACTAATGAAAAACTGTTTTTT
TRBD1	many	TRBV12-3/TRBV12-4	TRBJ1-1	CASSWTGATEAFF	TGTGCCAGCAGCTGGACAGGGGCCACTGAAGCTTTCTTT
.	.	TRBV7-2	TRBJ2-2	CASSSQTSGELFF	TGTGCCAGCAGCTCGCAGACTAGCGGGGAGCTGTTTTTT
.	.	TRBV20-1	TRBJ1-1	CSARVMDQRDTEAFF	TGCAGTGCTAGAGTTATGGACCAAAGGGACACTGAAGCTTTCTTT
.	many	TRBV2	TRBJ1-1	CASIPPGLDTEAFF	TGTGCCAGCATCCCGCCGGGTCTGGACACTGAAGCTTTCTTT
TRBD1	few	TRBV30	TRBJ1-1	CAWSHRGGTEAFF	TGTGCCTGGAGTCACAGGGGGGGTACTGAAGCTTTCTTT
TRBD2	few	TRBV7-2	TRBJ2-5	CASSLAPGLVRETQYF	TGTGCCAGCAGCTTAGCCCCCGGACTAGTTCGAGAGACCCAGTACTTC
.	.	TRBV27	TRBJ2-6	CASSLFGVNVLTF	TGTGCCAGCAGTTTATTTGGGGTCAACGTCCTGACTTTC
.	.	TRBV25-1	TRBJ2-1	CASSERDTILSYNEQFF	TGTGCCAGCAGTGAAAGGGACACGATATTATCCTACAATGAGCAGTTCTTC
.	.	TRBV2	TRBJ1-3	CASSEDGGDLSGNTIYF	TGTGCCAGCAGTGAAGACGGGGGCGACCTCTCTGGAAACACCATATATTTT
.	many	TRBV12-3/TRBV12-4	TRBJ1-5	CASSLAGKPQHF	TGTGCCAGCAGCCTCGCTGGTAAGCCCCAGCATTTT
.	once	TRBV19	TRBJ2-2	CASRNNGELFF	TGTGCCAGTCGGAATAACGGGGAGCTGTTTTTT
TRBD2	many	TRBV4-2	TRBJ2-7	CASSQRTGGSYEQYF	TGTGCCAGCAGCCAAAGGACGGGGGGCTCCTACGAGCAGTACTTC
TRBD1	many	TRBV7-2	TRBJ2-7	CASSSTGTYEQYF	TGTGCCAGCAGTTCGACAGGGACCTACGAGCAGTACTTC
.	.	TRBV25-1	TRBJ2-5	CASSDSPRPWETQYF	TGTGCCAGCAGTGACTCCCCGCGGCCTTGGGAGACCCAGTACTTC
.	few	TRBV7-4	TRBJ2-7	CASSLRQRSPHEQYF	TGTGCCAGCAGCCTCCGGCAGCGGAGTCCCCACGAGCAGTACTTC
.	.	TRBV7-9	TRBJ1-5	CASSFTAGGETQHF	TGTGCCAGCAGCTTCACAGCCGGGGGTGAGACCCAGCATTTT
TRBD2	.	TRBV10-3	TRBJ2-7	CASIGLAEASYEQYF	TGTGCCAGCATTGGACTAGCGGAGGCTTCCTACGAGCAGTACTTC
.	.	TRBV20-1	TRBJ1-2	CSARGGDADPNYGYTF	TGCAGTGCTAGAGGCGGGGACGCGGATCCTAACTATGGCTACACCTTC
.	few	TRBV5-1	TRBJ1-1	CASSLNSGRHTEAFF	TGCGCCAGCAGCTTGAATTCAGGGCGCCACACTGAAGCTTTCTTT
.	many	TRBV5-1	TRBJ2-6	CASSAYGRAGANVLTF	TGCGCCAGCAGCGCCTACGGCAGGGCCGGGGCCAACGTCCTGACTTTC
.	many	TRBV5-1	TRBJ2-7	CASSLDSLYEQYF	TGCGCCAGCAGCCTGGACAGTCTCTACGAGCAGTACTTC